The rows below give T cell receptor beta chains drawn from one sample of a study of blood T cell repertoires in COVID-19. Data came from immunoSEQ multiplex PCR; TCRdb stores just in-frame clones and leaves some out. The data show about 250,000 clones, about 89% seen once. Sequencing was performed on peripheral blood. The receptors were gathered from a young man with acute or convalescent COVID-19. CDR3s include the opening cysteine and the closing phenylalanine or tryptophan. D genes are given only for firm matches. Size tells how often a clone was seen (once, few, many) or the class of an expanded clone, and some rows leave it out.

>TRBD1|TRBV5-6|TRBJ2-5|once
CASITQGAQAETQYF
TGTGCCAGCATCACACAGGGGGCGCAGGCGGAGACCCAGTACTTC
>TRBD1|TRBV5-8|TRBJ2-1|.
CASSKGTARAYNEQFF
TGTGCCAGCAGCAAGGGGACAGCCCGAGCCTACAATGAGCAGTTCTTC
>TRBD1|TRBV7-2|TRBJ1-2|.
CASSSRTGEGGYTF
TGTGCCAGCAGCTCCAGGACAGGGGAGGGTGGCTACACCTTC
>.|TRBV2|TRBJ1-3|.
CASRKGEISGNTIYF
TGTGCCAGCAGGAAGGGGGAGATCTCTGGAAACACCATATATTTT
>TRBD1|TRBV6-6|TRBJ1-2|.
CASTDREAWDGYTF
TGTGCCAGCACCGACAGGGAAGCGTGGGATGGCTACACCTTC
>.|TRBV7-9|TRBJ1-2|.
CASSFGSGDLYGYTF
TGTGCCAGCAGCTTTGGGTCGGGGGATCTCTATGGCTACACCTTC
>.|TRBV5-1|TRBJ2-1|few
CASSPGTYNEQFF
TGCGCCAGCAGCCCTGGGACTTACAATGAGCAGTTCTTC
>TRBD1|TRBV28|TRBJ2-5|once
CASSLQGTGRGETQYF
TGTGCCAGCAGTCTCCAGGGGACAGGGAGAGGAGAGACCCAGTACTTC
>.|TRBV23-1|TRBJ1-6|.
CASSQRNSPLHF
TGCGCCAGCAGTCAACGGAATTCACCCCTCCACTTT
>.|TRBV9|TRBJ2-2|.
CASSRGSPNTGELFF
TGTGCCAGCAGCCGAGGCAGTCCGAACACCGGGGAGCTGTTTTTT
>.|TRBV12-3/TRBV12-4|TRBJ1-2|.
CASSLTGSYGYTF
TGTGCCAGCAGTTTGACAGGTTCTTATGGCTACACCTTC
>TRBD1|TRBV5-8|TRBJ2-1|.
CASSNGPGGNEQFF
TGTGCCAGCAGCAACGGCCCAGGGGGCAATGAGCAGTTCTTC
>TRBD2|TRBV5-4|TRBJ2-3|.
CASSRLAGVGDTQYF
TGTGCCAGCAGCCGGCTAGCGGGAGTGGGAGATACGCAGTATTTT
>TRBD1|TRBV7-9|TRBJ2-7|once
CASSSSGTDYEQYF
TGTGCCAGCAGCTCATCCGGGACAGACTACGAGCAGTACTTC
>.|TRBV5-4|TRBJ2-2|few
CASSTVLGRAPGELFF
TGTGCCAGCAGCACAGTGTTGGGCAGGGCCCCCGGGGAGCTGTTTTTT
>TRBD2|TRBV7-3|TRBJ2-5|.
CASSTTSGPQETQYF
TGTGCCAGCAGCACGACTAGCGGACCCCAAGAGACCCAGTACTTC
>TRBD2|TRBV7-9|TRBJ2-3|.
CASSSRAGGPTRTDTQYF
TGTGCCAGCAGCTCAAGAGCGGGAGGGCCGACACGCACAGATACGCAGTATTTT
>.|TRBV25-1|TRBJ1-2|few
CASSETVAPYGYTF
TGTGCCAGCAGTGAAACCGTGGCCCCCTATGGCTACACCTTC
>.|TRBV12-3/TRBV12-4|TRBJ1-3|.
CASSLAGVNTIYF
TGTGCCAGCAGTTTAGCAGGGGTAAACACCATATATTTT
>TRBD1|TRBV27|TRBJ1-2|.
CASSDLTGGAVDGYTF
TGTGCCAGCAGTGACTTGACAGGGGGCGCTGTCGACGGCTACACCTTC
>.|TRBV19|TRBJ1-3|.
CASQISSGNTIYF
TGTGCCAGTCAGATATCCTCTGGAAACACCATATATTTT
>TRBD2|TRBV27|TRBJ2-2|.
CASKVLTSGTGGELFF
TGTGCCAGCAAAGTCCTGACTAGCGGGACGGGCGGGGAGCTGTTTTTT
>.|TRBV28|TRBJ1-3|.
CASSKTGSSGNTIYF
TGTGCCAGCAGCAAAACAGGGAGCTCTGGAAACACCATATATTTT
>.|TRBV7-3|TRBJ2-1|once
CASSLLLGDEQFF
TGTGCCAGCAGCTTACTTTTAGGGGATGAGCAGTTCTTC
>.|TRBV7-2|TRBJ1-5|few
CASSLSWGLNQPQHF
TGTGCCAGCAGCTTATCTTGGGGGCTGAATCAGCCCCAGCATTTT
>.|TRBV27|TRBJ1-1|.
CASSSPLRQNTEAFF
TGTGCCAGCAGTTCCCCCCTAAGACAAAACACTGAAGCTTTCTTT
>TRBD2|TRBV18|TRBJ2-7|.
CASSPLRGDSYEQYF
TGTGCCAGCTCACCACTCCGGGGGGACTCCTACGAGCAGTACTTC
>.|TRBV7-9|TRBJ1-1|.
CASSLTGEAFF
TGTGCCAGCAGCTTAACAGGTGAAGCTTTCTTT
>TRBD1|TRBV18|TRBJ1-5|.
CASSPYTGDGNQPQHF
TGTGCCAGCTCACCCTACACAGGGGACGGCAATCAGCCCCAGCATTTT
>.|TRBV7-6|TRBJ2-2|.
CASSLDQVQNTGELFF
TGTGCCAGCAGCTTAGATCAGGTTCAGAACACCGGGGAGCTGTTTTTT
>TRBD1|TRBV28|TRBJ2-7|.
CASSSPPDRGNEQYF
TGTGCCAGCAGTTCCCCCCCGGACAGGGGAAACGAGCAGTACTTC
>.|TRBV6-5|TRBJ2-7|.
CATFGDIVHEQYF
TGTGCCACCTTTGGGGACATAGTCCACGAGCAGTACTTC
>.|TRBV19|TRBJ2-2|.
CASSIVAGWTANTGELFF
TGTGCCAGTAGTATAGTTGCGGGTTGGACAGCGAACACCGGGGAGCTGTTTTTT
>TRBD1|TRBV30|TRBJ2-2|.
CACSKGGQGNAGELFF
TGTGCCTGTTCCAAAGGGGGACAGGGAAACGCCGGGGAGCTGTTTTTT
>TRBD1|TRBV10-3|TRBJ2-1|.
CAISESGGFRTGGAEGKFF
TGTGCCATCAGTGAGTCAGGAGGGTTCAGGACAGGGGGCGCAGAAGGGAAGTTCTTC
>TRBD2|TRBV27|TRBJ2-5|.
CASSSLWAGGSETQYF
TGTGCCAGCAGTTCCCTTTGGGCGGGGGGGTCAGAGACCCAGTACTTC
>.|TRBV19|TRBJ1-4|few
CASSIRTLAGEKLFF
TGTGCCAGTAGTATAAGGACACTGGCGGGAGAAAAACTGTTTTTT
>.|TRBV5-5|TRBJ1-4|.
CASSYGLTYNEKLFF
TGTGCCAGCAGCTACGGACTGACGTATAATGAAAAACTGTTTTTT
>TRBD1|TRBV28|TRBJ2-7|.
CASRPSRTGPYEQYF
TGTGCCAGCAGACCCAGCCGGACAGGGCCCTACGAGCAGTACTTC
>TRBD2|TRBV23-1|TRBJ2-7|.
CASSQSGGSYEQYF
TGCGCCAGCAGTCAAAGCGGGGGGAGCTACGAGCAGTACTTC
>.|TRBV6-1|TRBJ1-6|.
CASSESGLHNSPLHF
TGTGCCAGCAGTGAGTCAGGTCTTCATAATTCACCCCTCCACTTT
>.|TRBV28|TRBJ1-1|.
CASSLDSRWAEAFF
TGTGCCAGCAGTTTGGACTCACGTTGGGCTGAAGCTTTCTTT
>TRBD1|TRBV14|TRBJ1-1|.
CASSRQGSVTEAFF
TGTGCCAGCAGTAGACAGGGGAGCGTCACTGAAGCTTTCTTT